Listed here are 18 T cell receptor beta chains from one sample, sequenced in a study of human thymus T cells (dated by TCRdb to the early 2020s). Library preparation employed the immunoSEQ multiplex PCR assay. TCRdb obtained this table from immuneACCESS and retained in-frame rearrangements with V and J assigned. These tables miss some clones; where compared with another copy, unresolved V genes account for less than half of the shortfall, and the remainder is unexplained. For this sample the table gives 55,000 to 85,000 clones, of which around 95% were detected only once. The top ten constitute 0.03% to 0.035% of the sample. The thymus tissue came from surgical resects taken out during corrective cardiac surgery. The specimen was thymus tissue. Receptors were obtained from a girl less than two years old with a congenital heart defect but otherwise immunologically healthy.

In DNA, the CDR3 is TGTGCCAGCAGCGAGGGGAGGACTAGCGTATATACTTCCCAAGAGACCCAGTACTTC. As protein: CASSEGRTSVYTSQETQYF. The chain joins TRBV9 to TRBJ2-5, with 9 bases aligning to TRBD2. J was trimmed by 1 base and V by 3 bases; bases with no gene match: 16. Germline lookup yields CDR1 SGDLS and CDR2 YYNGEE. There are 19 residues in the CDR3.

The rearrangement uses TRBV7-2 and TRBJ1-3, with a weak D call TRBD1 (6 bases). CDR3 length: 17 residues. Per the germline V gene, CDR1 is SGHTA and CDR2 is FQGNSA. Trimming shortened V by 4 bases and J by 4 bases, and 20 bases separated the two germline ends. CDR3: CASSSTWTEEVGNTIYF. The CDR3 DNA follows: TGTGCCAGCAGCTCAACCTGGACAGAGGAGGTAGGAAACACCATATATTTT.

The chain uses TRBV6-5 and TRBJ2-1; D is possibly TRBD1 (6 bases). This CDR3 is built from 13 residues. The germline gives CDR1 MNHEY, CDR2 SVGAGI. V lost 6 bases and J lost 4, with 10 bases in between. CDR3 residues: CASRPRGYNEQFF. DNA of the CDR3: TGTGCCAGCAGACCTAGGGGGTACAATGAGCAGTTCTTC.

The gene calls are TRBV29-1 and TRBJ2-2, with TRBD2 matching 12 bases. In germline, CDR1 is SQVTM, CDR2 ANQGSEA. The CDR3 sequence is 17 residues long. Unmatched junction bases numbered 13, after V lost 3 bases and J lost 8 bases. The CDR3 nucleotides are TGCAGCGTTGAGCACCCGACTAGCGGGAGATTGGGGGGGGAGCTGTTTTTT. This codes for CSVEHPTSGRLGGELFF.

The CDR3 protein is CASSKGRTAHGYTF. CDR3 DNA sequence: TGTGCCAGTAGTAAAGGACGGACAGCCCATGGCTACACCTTC. V usage is TRBV19 and J usage is TRBJ1-2; D possibly corresponds to TRBD1 (6 bases). Germline-derived CDR1 and CDR2 are LNHDA and SQIVND (reference sequence). V shed 4 bases and J shed 6 bases, with 15 bases lying between them. CDR3 size: 14 residues.

This clone has just one count. The chain is built from TRBV6-6 and TRBJ2-5, with D possibly being TRBD1 or TRBD2 (5 bases each). The DNA end lines up better with TRBJ2-7; the J call may be wrong. There are 15 residues in the CDR3. The germline V gene encodes CDR1 MNHNY and CDR2 SVGAGI (reference sequence). CDR3 protein: CASSPTRDPTYEQYF. CDR3 coding DNA: TGTGCCAGCAGTCCTACTAGGGACCCAACCTACGAGCAGTACTTC.

The gene calls are TRBV4-2 and TRBJ2-1; D gene uncertain. Germline assignment: CDR1 LGHNA and CDR2 YNFKEQ. The length of the CDR3 is 15 residues. V was cut by 1 base and J by 6 bases, with 13 bases left in between. As DNA, the CDR3 is TGTGCCAGCAGCCAAGTAGGCCTACGACTCAATGAGCAGTTCTTC. This translates into CASSQVGLRLNEQFF.

This clone was counted only a few times. The chain combines TRBV19 with TRBJ1-5; 9 bases agree with TRBD1. Trimming at V came to 3 bases and at J to 2 bases, leaving 11 bases not matched to a gene. The germline gives CDR1 LNHDA, CDR2 SQIVND (reference sequence). The CDR3 covers 18 residues. CDR3 sequence: CASSMGQGSQGRNQPQHF. In nucleotides, the CDR3 is TGTGCCAGTAGTATGGGACAGGGAAGTCAGGGGCGCAATCAGCCCCAGCATTTT. Variable domain in full (rest from reference TRBV19 and TRBJ1-5): DGGITQSPKYLFRKEGQNVTLSCEQNLNHDAMYWYRQDPGQGLRLIYYSQIVNDFQKGDIAEGYSVSREKKESFPLTVTSAQKNPTAFYLCASSMGQGSQGRNQPQHFGDGTRLSIL.

V gene TRBV11-2 combines with J gene TRBJ2-1; D may be TRBD1 (5 bases). CDR3 length: 15 residues. Deletions cut 2 bases from V and 9 bases from J, with 17 bases between. CDR1 and CDR2 (germline): SGHAT, FQNNGV. CDR3 bases: TGTGCCAGCAGCTTACCTAGGGGTTGTCGAGGTGAGCAGTTCTTC. This encodes CASSLPRGCRGEQFF.

This rearrangement joins TRBV21-1 to TRBJ1-2. TRBV21-1 constitutes a pseudogene. The CDR3 loop spans 17 amino acids. CDR3 sequence reads: CASTPERGKEANYGYTF. The CDR3 DNA follows: TGTGCCAGCACCCCCGAGAGAGGGAAGGAAGCTAACTATGGCTACACCTTC.

This chain connects TRBV7-6 to TRBJ2-5; 9 positions agree with TRBD2. The CDR3 is 15 amino acids. CDR1 SGHVS and CDR2 FNYEAQ come from the germline V gene. Unmatched junction bases numbered 9, after V lost 5 bases and J lost 5 bases. The CDR3 nucleotides are TGTGCCAGCAGCACCCGTAGCGGGGGAGGCGAGACCCAGTACTTC. It is translated as CASSTRSGGGETQYF.

The rearrangement uses TRBV19 and TRBJ1-1; D remains ambiguous. Trimming removed 4 bases at V and 1 base at J, with 10 bases between. The CDR3 is 14 amino acids. In germline, CDR1 is LNHDA, CDR2 SQIVND (reference sequence). CDR3 in DNA: TGTGCCAGTAGTAATCTAGAAAGGAACACTGAAGCTTTCTTT. Encoded protein: CASSNLERNTEAFF.

The chain links TRBV18 to TRBJ1-4, with D possibly matching TRBD1 (5 bases). This CDR3 is built from 13 residues. The V end was cut by 5 bases, the J end by 5 bases, with 9 bases between. The germline gives CDR1 KGHSH, CDR2 LQKENI. The CDR3 DNA reads as TGTGCCAGCTCAGGCAGGGTCAATGAAAAACTGTTTTTT. Protein product: CASSGRVNEKLFF.

The chain joins TRBV18 to TRBJ2-7, with a tentative D call TRBD1 (6 bases). Per the germline V gene, CDR1 is KGHSH and CDR2 is LQKENI. CDR3 length: 15 residues. Trimming took off 4 bases at V and 1 base at J, with 14 bases between the two ends. The CDR3 is CASSLTGMGSYEQYF. DNA of the CDR3: TGTGCCAGCTCACTAACAGGGATGGGATCCTACGAGCAGTACTTC.

The chain has TRBV15 and TRBJ1-2; TRBD1 agrees at 9 bases. The CDR3 is 15 residues long. V was clipped by 0 bases and J by 4 bases; unmatched bases: 3. Germline V gene data show CDR1 as LNHNV and CDR2 as YYDKDF (reference sequence). This CDR3 reads CATSREGTGLYGYTF. The CDR3 nucleotides are TGTGCCACCAGCAGAGAAGGGACAGGGCTCTATGGCTACACCTTC.

The chain recombines TRBV5-1 with TRBJ2-1; a possible D gene is TRBD1 (5 bases). The germline V and J ends were trimmed by 0 bases and 5 bases, with 15 bases remaining between them. This CDR3 region has 16 residues. CDR1 and CDR2 (germline): SGHRS, YFSETQ. Here the CDR3 reads CASSLGWGALHNEQFF. CDR3 nucleotide sequence: TGCGCCAGCAGCTTGGGATGGGGCGCCCTCCACAATGAGCAGTTCTTC.

V usage is TRBV6-1 and J usage is TRBJ2-7; perhaps D is TRBD1 or TRBD2 (7 bases each). V lost 8 bases to trimming and J lost 0 bases, with 17 bases between them. Germline V CDR1 and CDR2: MNHNS, SASEGT. This CDR3 region has 15 residues. CDR3 DNA: TGTGCCAGCGCCTGGGAGGGGGCGTTCTCCTACGAGCAGTACTTC. Amino acids: CASAWEGAFSYEQYF.

V usage is TRBV5-1 and J usage is TRBJ2-1; 12 positions match TRBD2. The CDR3 has 16 residues. Unmatched junction bases numbered 11, after V lost 5 bases and J lost 8 bases. Germline V CDR1 and CDR2: SGHRS, YFSETQ. In DNA, the CDR3 is TGCGCCAGCAGTCGCACCGGGACTAGCGGGTCCCATGAGCAGTTCTTC. This codes for CASSRTGTSGSHEQFF.